This TCR beta chain was identified in a study of blood T cell repertoires in COVID-19 (dated by TCRdb to the early 2020s). Some background on the complete study: The collaborator samples originated in the United States, Italy and Spain and spanned the acute and convalescent phases of COVID-19. The material from the prospective study consisted of cDNA or gDNA derived from T cells, B-cell-depleted T cells, or PBMCs. Subjects who had been exposed to COVID-19, were actively infected with it, or had recovered from it provided the deeply sampled blood TCRbeta repertoires that made up the dataset. The repertoires were released in a freely available public database intended as a resource for research on the immune response to SARS-CoV-2. The samples were drawn from the first 160 participants of the ongoing ImmuneRACE study and from more than 1,000 subjects provided by 6 global collaborators. Nearly every sample came with metadata listing a de-identified subject ID, COVID-19 status, age in years and sex. Where HLA class I and class II types were available, the types were taken from metadata supplied by the sample provider, not from assay-based typing.

CDR3 length: 16 amino acids, cysteine to phenylalanine. Just CDR3 DNA is preserved here, 48 bases in frame from base 1. The germline V gene provides CDR1 LGHNA and CDR2 YNFKEQ. Clipping removes 4 bases from V and 5 bases from J, with 13 as the unmatched junction base count. Points on this clone: This clone's antigen is unknown. Per-nucleotide qualities are absent, and no much larger clonotype sits a single base away.

Study-wide findings and limitations: The quantity of clinical and demographic metadata differed by source and by participant and was supplied without curation.

TCRbeta CDR3 regions were amplified from genomic DNA using the immunoSEQ Assay, a bias-controlled multiplex PCR. Concerning the study's data processing: Within the assay, amplification of reference gene primers was used to estimate how many nucleated cells each sample contained. Sequence reads were collapsed and filtered to measure the absolute abundance of every unique TCRbeta CDR3 rearrangement. For each sample, productive Simpson clonality was calculated by taking the square root of Simpson's diversity index across productive rearrangements. The source is immuneACCESS, and TCRdb retained only in-frame sequences with V and J called. Part of the clones is not carried over; for the studies checked, unresolved V genes explain less than half of this, and the remainder is unexplained. V, J and clone size reflect that table, while D and trimming were determined from the DNA. Present in this sample are about 250,000 clones, roughly 80% of which were seen just once. 7.5% to 10% of the sample lies in the top ten.

Each collaborating institution followed its own protocols to collect whole blood in K2EDTA tubes. For TCRbeta analysis, collaborators shipped samples as frozen whole blood, isolated PBMCs, or DNA extracted from either of those sample types. The sequenced sample consisted of peripheral blood. The receptor comes from an elderly man with acute or convalescent COVID-19. The chain couples TRBV4-2 to TRBJ2-7, and 8 junctional nucleotides match TRBD1. The CDR3 region: CASSPTGTGGLHEQYF. DNA sequence: TGTGCCAGCAGCCCGACTGGGACAGGTGGTTTGCACGAGCAGTACTTC.